The 11 T cell receptor beta chains given below trace back to one sample, sequenced in a study of neurological immune-mediated disorders (dated by TCRdb to the late 2010s). The library was produced with 5' RACE. Sequencing used an Illumina HiSeq 2500. The public reads were quality trimmed at Q25 with fastp and then assembled into clones with MiXCR by TCRdb, keeping productive beta chains. Entries that share a CDR3 protein sequence are merged under the most common genes and DNA. The table for this sample lists about 80,000 distinct CDR3 sequences; almost 6% of them were counted only once. The biggest ten clones account for approximately 7.9% of the sample. The sample's time point label, in plain terms: longitudinal time-point 2. Sequenced material: PBMCs. Receptor source: a woman in her fifties or sixties with multiple sclerosis.

This clonotype was seen repeatedly, ten times or more. CDR3 bases: TGCGCCAGCAGCTCCCGGGACCGCTCCTACGAGCAGTACTTC. Protein product: CASSSRDRSYEQYF. V is TRBV5-1 and J is TRBJ2-7; perhaps D is TRBD1 or TRBD2 (5 bases each). The CDR3 is 14 residues long. Germline V gene data show CDR1 as SGHRS and CDR2 as YFSETQ. The germline V and J ends were trimmed by 3 bases and 0 bases, with 10 bases remaining between them.

In this sample, this clonotype turned up many times. This chain links TRBV12-3 or TRBV12-4 with TRBJ1-5; the D gene is possibly TRBD1 (6 bases). CDR3 length: 12 amino acids. The CDR3 region has the DNA TGTGCGACGGCAGGGGGCAATCAGCCCCAGCATTTT. Protein sequence: CATAGGNQPQHF.

This clonotype was counted ten times or more. V gene TRBV6-6 combines with J gene TRBJ2-7; TRBD1 matches at 8 bases. CDR3 size: 12 residues. V lost 8 bases, J lost 6 bases, and 6 bases stayed unmatched. Germline V gives CDR1 MNHNY, CDR2 SVGAGI (reference sequence). CDR3 DNA sequence: TGTGCCAGCGGACAGGGATCAGGCGAGCAGTACTTC. This sequence encodes CASGQGSGEQYF.

This clonotype was recorded many times. The chain has TRBV5-5 and TRBJ1-6, with D perhaps matching TRBD1 (5 bases). Germline V gene data show CDR1 as SGHKS and CDR2 as YYEKEE (reference sequence). The ends were cut back, 2 bases at V and 5 bases at J, with 17 bases in the middle. This CDR3 has 17 amino acids. The CDR3 is CASSFAGREPNNSPLHF. In nucleotides, the CDR3 is TGTGCCAGCAGCTTCGCGGGCAGGGAGCCAAATAATTCACCCCTCCACTTT.

The gene calls are TRBV23-1 and TRBJ1-5; weak D call: TRBD1 (5 bases). TRBV23-1 is classed as an ORF, of uncertain function. This CDR3 is 17 amino acids long. The ends were cut back, 3 bases at V and 0 bases at J, with 15 bases in the middle. The CDR3 DNA follows: TGCGCCAGCAGTCATGAGGGGCTAAACTATAGCAATCAGCCCCAGCATTTT. Translating gives CASSHEGLNYSNQPQHF.

This clonotype was seen ten or more times. The chain has TRBV20-1 and TRBJ2-7; D gene unclear. V gave up 5 bases and J gave up 4 bases, with 18 bases separating them. This CDR3 spans 14 amino acids. Germline V lookup: CDR1 DFQATT, CDR2 SNEGSKA (reference sequence). CDR3 sequence (DNA): TGCAGTGCTCAGACCCGGAGTGGGCTTTACGAGCAGTACTTC. Its protein product is CSAQTRSGLYEQYF.

The chain combines TRBV3-1 with TRBJ1-1, with D maybe TRBD1 (5 bases). This CDR3 region has 16 residues. Trimming removed 3 bases from V and 3 bases from J, with 17 bases in between. Germline CDR1 is LGHDT and CDR2 is YNNKEL (reference sequence). CDR3: CASSHRPGRLYTEAFF. The DNA for the CDR3 is TGTGCCAGCAGCCATAGGCCAGGGAGGTTGTACACTGAAGCTTTCTTT.

There are many counts of this clonotype. The chain uses TRBV27 and TRBJ2-2; D may correspond to TRBD1 or TRBD2 (6 bases each). Germline lookup yields CDR1 MNHEY and CDR2 SMNVEV (reference sequence). Trimming took off 2 bases at V and 4 bases at J, with 11 bases between the two ends. The CDR3 has 15 amino acids. CDR3 bases: TGTGCCAGCAGTTTAATATCGGGGGCCACCGGGGAGCTGTTTTTT. This codes for CASSLISGATGELFF.

The sample holds many counts of this clonotype. V usage is TRBV12-3 or TRBV12-4 and J usage is TRBJ1-2; 8 bases line up with TRBD1. V lost 6 bases to trimming and J lost 7 bases; unmatched junction nucleotides: 13. This CDR3 has 15 amino acids. Here the CDR3 reads CASRPRLTGAFGYTF. CDR3 sequence (DNA): TGTGCCAGCAGACCACGACTGACAGGGGCTTTTGGCTACACCTTC.

A word on this clonotype: A single base separates this from a much larger clone, so it may be a read error. The chain has TRBV20-1 and TRBJ1-2; no clear D gene. The CDR3 length is 13 residues. The V and J ends lost 3 bases and 1 base respectively, with 9 bases between them. CDR1 DFQATT and CDR2 SNEGSKA come from the germline V gene (reference sequence). CDR3 nucleotide sequence: TGCAGTGCTAGCGTGGCGAGTAACTATGGCTACACCTTC. This gives the protein CSASVASNYGYTF.

The chain links TRBV6-6 to TRBJ2-3; possibly TRBD2 for D (6 bases). V lost 5 bases and J 0 bases, leaving 12 bases between the germline ends. Germline CDR1 MNHNY, CDR2 SVGAGI (reference sequence). The CDR3 covers 15 residues. The CDR3 region is CASSQRATSTDTQYF. The CDR3, as DNA: TGTGCCAGCAGTCAGCGGGCCACTAGCACAGATACGCAGTATTTT.